This TCR beta chain was found in a study of control samples from healthy donors and cancer patients. TCRdb's table, derived via immunoSEQ multiplex PCR, lists solely in-frame clones and lacks some. The profile shows over 100,000 clones, around 88% of them singletons. Germline V lookup: CDR1 LGHDT, CDR2 YNNKEL (reference sequence). With V trimmed by 2 bases and J by 4 bases, 1 base remained unmatched. There are 15 residues in the CDR3. The receptor was derived from a man aged 35-49 years in good health. The chain carries TRBV3-1 (or the pseudogene TRBV3-2) and TRBJ2-2; 10 positions agree with TRBD2. The sample was blood. The CDR3: CASSQSGGATGELFF. The DNA for the CDR3 is TGTGCCAGCAGCCAAAGCGGGGGGGCCACCGGGGAGCTGTTTTTT.